The entry below gives a single TCR beta chain sequence along with its context. This table comes from immunoSEQ multiplex PCR, and its TCRdb copy is limited to in-frame clones, with some not included. The sample records some 98,000 clones, around 83% being singletons. The CDR3 contains 12 residues. Trimming pared 4 bases from V and 5 bases from J, leaving 6 bases between. The data derive from a study of blood T cell repertoires in COVID-19. This TCR derives from a man aged 55 to 70 with acute or convalescent COVID-19. The rearrangement joins TRBV12-3 or TRBV12-4 to TRBJ1-5; D is unclear. Sequenced sample: peripheral blood. CDR3 residues: CASSWLDQPQHF. The DNA of the CDR3 is TGTGCCAGCAGTTGGTTAGATCAGCCCCAGCATTTT.